A selection of T cell receptor beta chains follows, all from one sample in a study of identical twins. TCRdb used MiXCR to reprocess the 5' RACE reads, holding one entry per CDR3 protein. The data show a few hundred thousand distinct CDR3 sequences, with about 9% seen just once and over 7% held by the top ten. The sample consisted of naive T cells sorted from blood. These receptor sequences come from a woman aged 50 to 60 in good health. The CDR3 runs from the conserved cysteine through the conserved F or W. A D gene is named only where the DNA matches it firmly. Expanded clones get a size class; other rows say once, few or many, or leave the size out.

J	D	V	size	DNA	CDR3
TRBJ2-4	NA	TRBV12-3/TRBV12-4	once	TGTGCCAGCAGTTCAGCGGACGAGTCCAAAAACATGCAGTACTTC	CASSSADESKNMQYF
TRBJ2-1	NA	TRBV7-6	many	TGTGCCAGCAGCTTAGCGGGTAGCGGCTACAATGAGCAGTTCTTC	CASSLAGSGYNEQFF
TRBJ1-5	NA	TRBV11-2	NA	TGTGCCAGCAGCTTAGTAGGGGCGCCGGGCAATCAGCCCCAGCATTTT	CASSLVGAPGNQPQHF
TRBJ2-2	TRBD1	TRBV7-8	many	TGTGCCAGCAGCTTAGACCCGACAGGGATGAACACCGGGGAGCTGTTTTTT	CASSLDPTGMNTGELFF
TRBJ1-4	NA	TRBV9	few	TGTGCCAGCAGCGGGGGACCCCTACTGTTTTTT	CASSGGPLLFF
TRBJ2-3	NA	TRBV7-9	few	TGTGCCAGCAGCTTAAATGCGGGATCGGCCGATACGCAGTATTTT	CASSLNAGSADTQYF
TRBJ2-1	NA	TRBV28	NA	TGTGCCAGCAGTGTCAGGACCCCCCTAAATGAGCAGTTCTTC	CASSVRTPLNEQFF
TRBJ1-5	NA	TRBV10-3	few	TGTGCCATCAGTGCCGGTTCGGGGGACCAGCCCCAGCATTTT	CAISAGSGDQPQHF
TRBJ2-7	NA	TRBV4-2	NA	TGTGCCAGCAGCCAAGATAGGGGACTTATTTACGAGCAGTACTTC	CASSQDRGLIYEQYF
TRBJ1-6	NA	TRBV4-1	few	TGCGCCAGCAGCCAGTTAGGGTTACAGGGAAGCTCACCCCTCCACTTT	CASSQLGLQGSSPLHF
TRBJ1-5	NA	TRBV6-5	many	TGTGCCAGCAGTAAACAAATCGAGGATTGGCCCCAGCATTTT	CASSKQIEDWPQHF
TRBJ2-3	NA	TRBV7-9	few	TGTGCCAGCAGCTTATTGACACCAGATACGCAGTATTTT	CASSLLTPDTQYF
TRBJ2-1	TRBD2	TRBV11-2	many	TGTGCCAGCAGCGACGGACTAGCGAGGGATGAGCAGTTCTTC	CASSDGLARDEQFF
TRBJ2-5	NA	TRBV7-8	NA	TGTGCCAGCAGCCGACAAGACAGACAAGAGACCCAGTACTTC	CASSRQDRQETQYF
TRBJ2-1	NA	TRBV5-4	few	TGTGCCAGCAGCCCTGGAGGGTGGAATGAGCAGTTCTTC	CASSPGGWNEQFF
TRBJ2-3	NA	TRBV12-3/TRBV12-4	NA	TGTGCCAGCAGTGTCCGAAGGGGGGGCCAAAGAGATACGCAGTATTTT	CASSVRRGGQRDTQYF
TRBJ2-3	NA	TRBV14	few	TGTGCCAGCAGCCAAGATAACACCCGCACAGATACGCAGTATTTT	CASSQDNTRTDTQYF
TRBJ2-5	NA	TRBV2	few	TGTGCCAGCAGCAAGGTCCAAGAGACCCAGTACTTC	CASSKVQETQYF
TRBJ2-1	NA	TRBV5-1	many	TGCGCCAGCAGCTTGAACCCAGGTTCCGCGAATGAGCAGTTCTTC	CASSLNPGSANEQFF
TRBJ2-1	NA	TRBV10-2	many	TGCGCCAGCAGTCATTTGCTCTCCTACAATGAGCAGTTCTTC	CASSHLLSYNEQFF
TRBJ2-2	NA	TRBV20-1	few	TGCAGTGCTAGAGAACCGGCCGGGGAGCTGTTTTTT	CSAREPAGELFF
TRBJ2-3	NA	TRBV5-5	many	TGTGCCAGCAGCTTGTTATGGGCCTACACAGATACGCAGTATTTT	CASSLLWAYTDTQYF
TRBJ1-4	NA	TRBV20-1	many	TGCAGTGCTGAGCTAGGGGCAGGTGAAAAACTGTTTTTT	CSAELGAGEKLFF